This record concerns one TCR beta chain sequence. Its matching antigen is unknown. The source of the sample is a study of post-analysis software for immune sequencing data. Broader study findings: Normalized Chao1 diversity was significantly reduced in patients versus controls. Under the F measure, samples that were prepared in one batch clustered strongly together. In patients, 4 to 6 TRBV segments were more frequent than in controls, with TRBV5-6, TRBV5-1 and TRBV20-1 among them.

Built from TCR beta cDNA, the libraries had unique molecular identifiers in them. Each sample of about 0.95 to 11 million input T cells yielded around 500,000 cDNA molecules, so each molecule approximated one T cell. TCRdb redid the calling of the PCR reads with MiXCR, one entry per CDR3 protein. The sample yields fewer than 850,000 distinct CDR3 sequences, 25% to 30% seen once. Trimming cost V 4 bases and J 2 bases, with 16 bases left between them. This CDR3 is built from 16 residues. CDR1 is KGHSH, CDR2 LQKENI, per germline. The TCR comes from a girl between 5 and 17 years old with multiple sclerosis. The V gene is TRBV18, the J gene TRBJ2-3; D gene unclear. The sample consisted of blood. The CDR3 here is CASSQGAHGATDTQYF. In DNA, the CDR3 is TGTGCCAGCTCACAAGGCGCTCATGGCGCCACAGATACGCAGTATTTT.